The next 26 T cell receptor beta chains were all read from a single sample in a study of human T cells and chemical hapten exposure. The time point: pre-sensitization, week 0. The sample's treatment: therapeutic diphenylcyclopropenone sensitization with weekly scalp DPC. MiXCR was run by TCRdb on the RACE reads, yielding one entry per CDR3 protein. The sample lists fewer than 300,000 distinct CDR3 sequences, roughly 7.4% seen once, with around 1.2% in the top ten. Specimen: whole blood, collected in connection with sensitization to the hapten diphenylcyclopropenone (DPC). The receptors come from a young man with alopecia areata. Some clones in this sample may be carry-over from other donors' samples.

This clonotype was counted many times. This CDR3 reads CAIKVGQGNGVNEQFF. CDR3 in DNA: TGTGCCATCAAGGTCGGACAGGGGAACGGGGTCAATGAGCAGTTCTTC. The chain has TRBV10-3 and TRBJ2-1, with 9 bases lining up with TRBD1. Germline lookup yields CDR1 ENHRY and CDR2 SYGVKD. The length of the CDR3 is 16 residues. V lost 7 bases and J lost 6; bases outside the gene matches: 13.

This clonotype was seen only a few times. The V call is TRBV6-5, the J call TRBJ2-7, with 10 bases lining up with TRBD1. The trim removed 2 bases at V and 5 bases at J, leaving 3 bases unmatched. Germline values: CDR1 MNHEY, CDR2 SVGAGI. CDR3 size: 14 residues. CDR3 bases: TGTGCCAGCAGTTACGCGGGACAGGGGCACGAGCAGTACGTC. The encoded protein is CASSYAGQGHEQYV.

This clonotype was counted ten times or more. The chain uses TRBV12-3 or TRBV12-4 and TRBJ2-3; the D call may be TRBD1 or TRBD2 (5 bases each). Trimming stripped 2 bases from V and 9 bases from J, with 15 bases between. CDR3 length: 14 amino acids. The CDR3 region has the DNA TGTGCCAGCAGTTTATCTGCAGGGACGTACACGCAGTATTTT. Translated, it gives CASSLSAGTYTQYF.

In its sample, this clonotype was seen a few times. CDR3 sequence reads: CASSVPLQGQANTGELFF. The CDR3, as DNA: TGCGCCAGCAGCGTACCATTACAGGGGCAGGCAAACACCGGGGAGCTGTTTTTT. The genes are TRBV5-1 and TRBJ2-2; the match to TRBD1 covers 7 bases. The J segment lost 2 bases and the V segment lost 4 bases, leaving 14 bases of the junction unmatched. Germline values: CDR1 SGHRS, CDR2 YFSETQ. The CDR3 loop spans 18 amino acids.

The rearrangement uses TRBV27 and TRBJ2-7; D gene ambiguous. This CDR3 contains 16 residues. Germline CDR1 and CDR2: MNHEY and SMNVEV (reference sequence). The V and J ends lost 3 bases and 5 bases respectively, with 20 bases between them. As DNA, the CDR3 is TGTGCCAGCAGTTTGAGGTGGAGTCAGGTCGACCACGAGCAGTACTTC. It is translated as CASSLRWSQVDHEQYF.

This rearrangement joins TRBV11-2 to TRBJ2-5; TRBD1 aligns across 8 bases. Germline values: CDR1 SGHAT, CDR2 FQNNGV. Trimming took 4 bases from V and 1 from J; bases not matched to a gene: 11. The CDR3 extends over 17 amino acids. The CDR3 sequence: CASSSIRTGLRQETQYF. The DNA of the CDR3 is TGTGCCAGCAGCTCCATCAGGACAGGGCTACGCCAAGAGACCCAGTACTTC. The entire variable domain, with the rest obtained from reference TRBV11-2 and TRBJ2-5, is as follows: EAGVAQSPRYKIIEKRQSVAFWCNPISGHATLYWYQQILGQGPKLLIQFQNNGVVDDSQLPKDRFSAERLKGVDSTLKIQPAKLEDSAVYLCASSSIRTGLRQETQYFGPGTRLLVL.

This clonotype occurred once. The CDR3 region is CASSSRQGQGDIQYF. As DNA, the CDR3 is TGTGCCAGCAGCTCAAGACAGGGGCAGGGAGACATTCAGTACTTC. The chain recombines TRBV7-2 with TRBJ2-4, with 8 bases fitting TRBD1. CDR3 length: 15 amino acids. CDR1 and CDR2 from the germline V gene are SGHTA and FQGNSA. Losses at the gene ends were 4 bases for V and 8 bases for J; bases not matched to a gene: 10.

In this sample, this clonotype turned up many times. The chain employs TRBV6-2 or TRBV6-3 and TRBJ1-2; TRBD1 might be the D (6 bases). The V and J ends lost 6 bases and 3 bases respectively, with 14 bases between them. Germline V CDR1 and CDR2: MNHEY, SVGEGT. The length of the CDR3 is 14 residues. CDR3 sequence: CASSPGGGYYGYTF. The CDR3 DNA is TGTGCCAGCAGCCCCGGGGGCGGCTACTATGGCTACACCTTC.

The chain is built from TRBV5-6 and TRBJ2-4; 9 nucleotides align to TRBD1. The CDR3 covers 13 residues. Trimming took 3 bases from V and 9 from J; bases not matched to a gene: 4. Germline CDR1 is SGHDT and CDR2 is YYEEEE. In DNA, the CDR3 is TGTGCCAGCAGCTGGGGACAGGGTTCCATTCAGTACTTC. Protein product: CASSWGQGSIQYF.

This clonotype was seen repeatedly, ten times or more. The chain joins TRBV7-8 to TRBJ2-2, with D tentatively TRBD1 or TRBD2 (5 bases each). Deletions cut 7 bases from V and 5 bases from J, with 20 bases between. Germline V gives CDR1 SGHVS, CDR2 FQNEAQ. The CDR3 is made up of 16 amino acids. The CDR3 nucleotides are TGTGCCAGCATCCCGTCCGGGACGAGGGTTACCGGGGAGCTGTTTTTT. As protein: CASIPSGTRVTGELFF.

This rearrangement joins TRBV7-2 to TRBJ1-4; weak D call: TRBD1 (5 bases). V lost 5 bases to trimming and J lost 8 bases, with 18 bases between them. The germline CDR1 and CDR2 sequences are SGHTA and FQGNSA. This CDR3 region has 15 residues. The CDR3 here is CASSHQRGTEEKLFF. The CDR3 DNA follows: TGTGCCAGCAGCCATCAACGTGGGACCGAAGAAAAACTGTTTTTT.

This clonotype appeared a few times. The chain employs TRBV28 and TRBJ1-3; perhaps TRBD1 as D (5 bases). The V gene lost 10 bases and the J gene lost 4 bases, with 20 bases spanning the gap. CDR1 and CDR2 (germline): MDHEN, SYDVKM. The CDR3 is 15 residues long. CDR3 amino acids: CATSWEGLGGNTIYF. The CDR3 nucleotides read TGTGCCACCTCTTGGGAGGGGCTAGGCGGAAACACCATATATTTT.

This clonotype showed up many times. The chain employs TRBV6-2 or TRBV6-3 and TRBJ1-5, with 8 positions matching TRBD1. J gave up 0 bases and V 4 bases, and 8 bases lay outside the gene matches. This CDR3 region has 17 residues. CDR1 and CDR2 (germline): MNHEY, SVGEGT. The chain's CDR3 is CASSSRRTGYSNQPQHF. In nucleotides, the CDR3 is TGTGCCAGCAGTTCCCGACGGACAGGGTATAGCAATCAGCCCCAGCATTTT.

This clonotype was seen a handful of times. The CDR3 is CASSETAVSAQYF. CDR3 in DNA: TGTGCCAGCAGTGAGACAGCGGTGTCTGCCCAGTACTTC. The rearrangement links TRBV25-1 to TRBJ2-5; D is perhaps TRBD1 or TRBD2 (5 bases each). The germline V and J ends were trimmed by 3 bases and 9 bases, with 14 bases remaining between them. The CDR3 consists of 13 residues. Per the germline V gene, CDR1 is MGHDK and CDR2 is SYGVNS.

This clonotype was observed many times. The V call is TRBV15, the J call TRBJ2-7; D possibly corresponds to TRBD2 (5 bases). The CDR3 is made up of 13 amino acids. The V gene lost 3 bases and the J gene lost 1 base, with 7 bases spanning the gap. Germline CDR1 is LNHNV and CDR2 is YYDKDF (reference sequence). CDR3 DNA sequence: TGTGCCACCAGCAGGGACTCTTCCTACGAGCAGTACTTC. The encoded protein is CATSRDSSYEQYF.

This clonotype was seen many times. The chain uses TRBV6-1 and TRBJ2-2, with D possibly matching TRBD2 (5 bases). Germline CDR1 reads MNHNS; CDR2 reads SASEGT. The germline V and J ends were trimmed by 5 bases and 4 bases, with 11 bases remaining between them. This CDR3 is 14 amino acids long. Here the CDR3 reads CASSRTEGTGELFF. In DNA form, the CDR3 reads TGTGCCAGCAGTCGAACAGAGGGCACCGGGGAGCTGTTTTTT.

The chain combines TRBV6-2 or TRBV6-3 with TRBJ1-5; D gene ambiguous. CDR3 length: 15 amino acids. Trimming left V 1 base short and J 7 bases short, with 14 bases between. CDR1 and CDR2 from the germline V gene are MNHEY and SVGEGT. This CDR3 is CASSYFPQDLQPQHF. The CDR3 DNA reads as TGTGCCAGCAGTTACTTCCCTCAGGACTTACAGCCCCAGCATTTT.

In this sample, this clonotype turned up a few times. The CDR3 carries no conserved terminal phenylalanine or tryptophan, so it likely arises from a read error. The rearrangement uses TRBV6-5 and TRBJ1-4; tentatively, D is TRBD1 (5 bases). This CDR3 has 14 amino acids. Trimming stripped 4 bases from V and 5 bases from J, with 11 bases between. From germline, CDR1 is MNHEY and CDR2 SVGAGI. CDR3 bases: TGTGCCAGCAGTTCCCGGGACCGAAATGAAAAACTGTTTTCT. This gives the protein CASSSRDRNEKLFS.

The chain is built from TRBV3-1 and TRBJ1-4; D might be TRBD1 (6 bases). CDR1 and CDR2 (germline): LGHDT, YNNKEL (reference sequence). The CDR3 is 13 amino acids. Between the trimmed V and J ends, which lost 2 bases and 7 bases, there was a span of 8 bases. The CDR3 sequence is CASSQRTAEKLFF. DNA for the CDR3: TGTGCCAGCAGCCAAAGGACAGCTGAAAAACTGTTTTTT.

This clonotype was observed many times. This chain connects TRBV12-3 or TRBV12-4 to TRBJ2-5; possibly TRBD2 for D (6 bases). This CDR3 is built from 14 residues. V was shortened by 3 bases and J by 3 bases, with 11 bases between the two germline ends. The CDR3: CASSLGGREETQYF. For the CDR3, the DNA is TGTGCCAGCAGTTTGGGAGGCAGAGAAGAGACCCAGTACTTC.

The chain employs TRBV12-3 or TRBV12-4 and TRBJ2-4; no firm D call. Trimming removed 5 bases at V and 3 bases at J, with 20 bases between. This CDR3 comprises 17 residues. CDR3 region: CASSHDRFRRDKNIQYF. The CDR3 DNA reads as TGTGCCAGCAGTCACGACCGATTCCGGAGAGACAAAAACATTCAGTACTTC.

The sample holds many counts of this clonotype. V is TRBV7-2 and J is TRBJ2-3; no clear D gene. CDR3 length: 11 residues. Deletions cut 3 bases from V and 4 bases from J, with 2 bases between. The V gene's germline CDR1 is SGHTA and CDR2 FQGNSA. Here the CDR3 reads CASSFSDTQYF. CDR3 nucleotides: TGTGCCAGCAGCTTTTCAGATACGCAGTATTTT. The full variable domain, with the rest looked up from reference TRBV7-2 and TRBJ2-3, is GAGVSQSPSNKVTEKGKDVELRCDPISGHTALYWYRQSLGQGLEFLIYFQGNSAPDKSGLPSDRFSAERTGGSVSTLTIQRTQQEDSAVYLCASSFSDTQYFGPGTRLTVL.

This clonotype occurred many times. The chain combines TRBV6-2 or TRBV6-3 with TRBJ2-1, with D perhaps TRBD1 (5 bases). Trimming left V 7 bases short and J 5 bases short, with 21 bases between. Germline values: CDR1 MNHEY, CDR2 SVGEGT. This CDR3 spans 16 amino acids. The CDR3 spells CASTPQRLGQDNEQFF. The CDR3 region has the DNA TGTGCCAGCACTCCCCAGCGTTTGGGGCAGGACAATGAGCAGTTCTTC.

This clonotype was observed many times. The chain recombines TRBV24-1 with TRBJ1-2; D is perhaps TRBD1 (6 bases). The germline V gene has CDR1 KGHDR and CDR2 SFDVKD. V lost 9 bases and J lost 7, with 23 bases in between. The CDR3 spans 15 residues. The CDR3, as DNA: TGTGCCACCCACCCCCGGGACACATTTGAGGGTGGCTACACCTTC. Protein sequence: CATHPRDTFEGGYTF.

This sequence joins TRBV20-1 and TRBJ1-1; TRBD1 agrees at 8 bases. The V gene's germline CDR1 is DFQATT and CDR2 SNEGSKA (reference sequence). Germline trimming cut 5 bases from V and 5 bases from J; bases unmatched to any gene: 13. The CDR3 spans 15 residues. The CDR3 sequence: CSAPPRTGRRTEAFF. CDR3 coding DNA: TGCAGTGCTCCACCCCGGACAGGGCGTCGAACTGAAGCTTTCTTT.

This clonotype was seen more than once but under ten times. CDR3 protein: CASSHSRPGQGELFNTGELFF. CDR3 DNA sequence: TGTGCCAGCAGTCACTCCCGACCGGGACAGGGCGAGCTGTTTAACACCGGGGAGCTGTTTTTT. The chain has TRBV7-6 and TRBJ2-2; 9 bases are shared with TRBD1. This CDR3 has 21 amino acids. Per germline, CDR1 SGHVS and CDR2 FNYEAQ. The junction had 22 bases not matched to a gene; V was cut back by 6 bases and J by 2 bases.